These 9 T cell receptor beta chains share one sample of origin, sequenced in a study of identical twins. TCRdb recomputed calls from the 5' RACE reads with MiXCR, one row per CDR3 protein. Among about 480,000 distinct CDR3 sequences listed, about 14% were seen once. Another study also made use of these data, one on yellow fever vaccine responses in identical twins.

Sequencing used CD4+ T cells sorted from blood. The receptors originated from a woman between 18 and 30 years old in good health.

This clonotype was observed a few times. The chain recombines TRBV4-3 with TRBJ2-1, with D tentatively TRBD1 (6 bases). This CDR3 spans 14 amino acids. The ends were cut back, 8 bases at V and 5 bases at J, with 16 bases in the middle. In germline, CDR1 is LGHNA, CDR2 YSLEER. Here the CDR3 reads CASGSNRVDNEQFF. The CDR3 bases are TGCGCCAGCGGGAGTAACAGGGTGGACAATGAGCAGTTCTTC.

This clonotype came up a few times. The chain couples TRBV20-1 to TRBJ2-7, with 7 nucleotides matching TRBD2. The CDR3 sequence is 15 residues long. CDR1 and CDR2 from the germline V gene are DFQATT and SNEGSKA (reference sequence). V gave up 3 bases and J gave up 1 base; unmatched junction bases: 9. CDR3 protein: CSASPPGLTSYEQYF. The CDR3 region has the DNA TGCAGTGCTAGTCCTCCGGGACTAACTTCCTACGAGCAGTACTTC.

This chain links TRBV28 with TRBJ2-2; TRBD1 agrees at 7 bases. CDR1 is MDHEN, CDR2 SYDVKM, per germline. V lost 6 bases, J lost 7 bases, and 11 bases stayed unmatched. This CDR3 region has 15 residues. CDR3 protein: CASRPSTGYGGELFF. The CDR3 nucleotides are TGTGCCAGCAGGCCTTCGACAGGGTACGGCGGGGAGCTGTTTTTT.

This clonotype occurred once. The CDR3 here is CASSYGDRDPYGYTF. CDR3 nucleotides: TGTGCCAGCAGTTACGGTGACAGGGATCCGTATGGCTACACCTTC. The chain joins TRBV6-2 or TRBV6-3 to TRBJ1-2, with TRBD1 matching 7 bases. The V gene end was trimmed by 2 bases and the J gene end by 5 bases; junction bases not matched to a gene: 8. Germline V gene data show CDR1 as MNHEY and CDR2 as SVGEGT. The length of the CDR3 is 15 residues.

The table lists this clonotype with a few counts. The CDR3 DNA reads TGTGCCAGCAGCAATGGGATTGAGCAGTTCTTC. This codes for CASSNGIEQFF. The chain recombines TRBV7-8 with TRBJ2-1, with D hard to call. The CDR3 has 11 amino acids. CDR1 is SGHVS and CDR2 is FQNEAQ in the germline V gene. Trimming cost V 5 bases and J 9 bases, with 8 bases left between them. Using reference TRBV7-8 and TRBJ2-1 for the parts outside the CDR3, the full variable domain is GAGVSQSPRYKVAKRGQDVALRCDPISGHVSLFWYQQALGQGPEFLTYFQNEAQLDKSGLPSDRFFAERPEGSVSTLKIQRTQQEDSAVYLCASSNGIEQFFGPGTRLTVL.

This clonotype was found a few times. The chain links TRBV6-7 to TRBJ2-3; 12 bases match TRBD2. TRBV6-7 is flagged as an ORF with uncertain function. The CDR3 covers 20 residues. Trimming removed 1 base from V and 1 base from J; junction bases left unmatched: 12. CDR3 region: CASSYFERTSGTTRTDTQYF. In nucleotides, the CDR3 is TGTGCCAGCAGTTACTTCGAGAGGACTAGCGGGACCACTCGCACAGATACGCAGTATTTT.

This clonotype has more than one count but fewer than ten. The CDR3 loop is CASSVGQGAWTGELFF. CDR3 nucleotides: TGTGCCAGCAGCGTAGGACAGGGGGCCTGGACCGGGGAGCTGTTTTTT. The V gene is TRBV9, the J gene TRBJ2-2; 10 bases agree with TRBD1. The CDR3 contains 16 residues. Per germline, CDR1 SGDLS and CDR2 YYNGEE. The V and J ends lost 0 bases and 5 bases, in that order; junction bases with no gene match: 4. Using reference TRBV9 and TRBJ2-2 for the parts outside the CDR3, the full variable domain is DSGVTQTPKHLITATGQRVTLRCSPRSGDLSVYWYQQSLDQGLQFLIQYYNGEERAKGNILERFSAQQFPDLHSELNLSSLELGDSALYFCASSVGQGAWTGELFFGEGSRLTVL.

V usage is TRBV7-9 and J usage is TRBJ2-2; 7 nucleotides match TRBD2. Germline V lookup: CDR1 SEHNR, CDR2 FQNEAQ (reference sequence). Trimming removed 4 bases from V and 6 bases from J; junction bases left unmatched: 5. The CDR3 runs 14 residues. In DNA, the CDR3 is TGTGCCAGCAGCTGGGGGGGAGACTCCGGGGAGCTGTTTTTT. This sequence encodes CASSWGGDSGELFF.

V and J are TRBV28 and TRBJ2-7; 9 positions agree with TRBD2. The trim removed 3 bases at V and 0 bases at J, leaving 3 bases unmatched. Per the germline V gene, CDR1 is MDHEN and CDR2 is SYDVKM. The CDR3 is made up of 15 amino acids. DNA for the CDR3: TGTGCCAGCAGTTTCTTAGCGGGAGCCTCCTACGAGCAGTACTTC. Translation: CASSFLAGASYEQYF.